This entry is about one TCR beta chain. Antigen specificity is unknown. Assay: immunoSEQ multiplex PCR; the TCRdb copy retains only in-frame clones and omits some. The sample contains 20,000 to 25,000 clones, approximately 83% of which appear only once. This sample is part of a study of OX40 agonist ivuxolimab in advanced cancers. Study-wide context: Earlier treatment with anti-PD-1, anti-PD-L1 or anti-CTLA-4 was permitted, and 35% to 40% had received some. Study-wide findings and caveats: Low normalized T-cell clonal expansion was also seen in some nonresponders.

CDR3 length: 15 amino acids. The V gene's germline CDR1 is SGHTS and CDR2 YDEGEE. Trimming stripped 1 base from V and 3 bases from J, with 14 bases between. This rearrangement joins TRBV5-8 to TRBJ2-7, with a tentative D call TRBD1 (6 bases). The sample in question was CD4+ or CD8+ T cells sorted from blood, obtained in a trial of the OX40 agonist ivuxolimab. This TCR was sampled from an adult with an advanced solid tumor such as melanoma, head and neck, liver or kidney cancer. DNA for the CDR3: TGTGCCAGCAGCTTGCTGGCAGGGGATTTCTACGAGCAGTACTTC. As protein: CASSLLAGDFYEQYF.